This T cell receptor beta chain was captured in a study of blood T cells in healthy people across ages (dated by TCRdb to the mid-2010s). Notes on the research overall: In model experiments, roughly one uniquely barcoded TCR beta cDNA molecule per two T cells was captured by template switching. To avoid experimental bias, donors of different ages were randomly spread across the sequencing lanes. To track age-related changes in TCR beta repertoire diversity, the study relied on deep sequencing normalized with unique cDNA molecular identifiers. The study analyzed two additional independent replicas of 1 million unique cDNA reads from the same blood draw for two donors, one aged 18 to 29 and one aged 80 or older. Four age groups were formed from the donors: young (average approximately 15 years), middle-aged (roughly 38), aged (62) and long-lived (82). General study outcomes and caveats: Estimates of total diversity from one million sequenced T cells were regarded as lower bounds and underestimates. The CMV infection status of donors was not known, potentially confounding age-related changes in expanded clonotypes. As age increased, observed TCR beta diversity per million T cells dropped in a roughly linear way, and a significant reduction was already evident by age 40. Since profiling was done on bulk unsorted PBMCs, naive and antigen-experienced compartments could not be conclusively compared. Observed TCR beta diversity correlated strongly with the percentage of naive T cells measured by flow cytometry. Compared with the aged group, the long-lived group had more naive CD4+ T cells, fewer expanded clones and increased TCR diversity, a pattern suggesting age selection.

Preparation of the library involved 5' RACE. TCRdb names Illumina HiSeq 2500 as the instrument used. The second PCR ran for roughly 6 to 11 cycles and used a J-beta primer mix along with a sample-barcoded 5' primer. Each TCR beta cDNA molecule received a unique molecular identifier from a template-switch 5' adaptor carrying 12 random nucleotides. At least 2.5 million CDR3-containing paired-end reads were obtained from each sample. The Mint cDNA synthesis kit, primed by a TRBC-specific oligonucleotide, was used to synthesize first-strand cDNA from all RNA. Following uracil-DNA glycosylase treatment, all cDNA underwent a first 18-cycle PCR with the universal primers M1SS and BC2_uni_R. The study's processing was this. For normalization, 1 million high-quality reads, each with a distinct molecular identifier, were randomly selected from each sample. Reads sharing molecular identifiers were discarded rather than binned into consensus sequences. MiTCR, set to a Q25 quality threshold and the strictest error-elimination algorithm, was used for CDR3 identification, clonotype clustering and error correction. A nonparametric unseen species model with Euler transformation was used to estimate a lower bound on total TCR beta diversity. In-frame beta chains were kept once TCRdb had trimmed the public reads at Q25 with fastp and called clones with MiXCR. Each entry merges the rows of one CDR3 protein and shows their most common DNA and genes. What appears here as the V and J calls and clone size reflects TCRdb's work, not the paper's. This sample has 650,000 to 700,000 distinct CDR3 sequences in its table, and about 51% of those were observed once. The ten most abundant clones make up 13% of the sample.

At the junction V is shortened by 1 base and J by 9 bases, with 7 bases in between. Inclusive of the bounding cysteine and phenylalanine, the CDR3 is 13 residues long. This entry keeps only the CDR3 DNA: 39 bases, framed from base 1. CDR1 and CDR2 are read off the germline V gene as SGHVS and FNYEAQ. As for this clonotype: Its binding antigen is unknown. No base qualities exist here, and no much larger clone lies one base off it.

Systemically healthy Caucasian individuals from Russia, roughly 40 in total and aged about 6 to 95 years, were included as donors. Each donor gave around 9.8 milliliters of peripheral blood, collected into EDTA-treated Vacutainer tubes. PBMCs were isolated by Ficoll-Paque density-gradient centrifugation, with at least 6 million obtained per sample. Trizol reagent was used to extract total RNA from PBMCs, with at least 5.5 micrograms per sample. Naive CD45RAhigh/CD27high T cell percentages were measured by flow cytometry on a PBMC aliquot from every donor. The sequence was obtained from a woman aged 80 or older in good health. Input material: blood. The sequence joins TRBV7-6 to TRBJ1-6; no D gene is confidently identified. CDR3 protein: CASSLEKGSPLHF. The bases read TGTGCCAGCAGCTTAGAAAAGGGTTCACCCCTCCACTTT.